This T cell receptor (beta chain) is drawn from a study of T cell repertoires in aging, cancer and after chemotherapy. Whole-study context: Donors were grouped into six age bands spanning 30 or younger through 70 or older. Study-wide findings and caveats: Across the chemotherapy interval, each cancer cohort showed higher median generation probability, suggesting thymic rebound. Loss of evenness, beyond lost richness, contributed to age-related TCR diversity decline in cancer patients.

The CDR3 sequence is 13 residues long. V shed 0 bases and J shed 3 bases, with 1 base lying between them. Looked up from germline, CDR1 is SGHRS and CDR2 is YFSETQ. As regards this clonotype: Its antigen remains unidentified.

TRB rearrangements spanning V, D and J were amplified using mixed TRB-A/B primers. One entry per CDR3 protein, called by TCRdb with MiXCR from the multiplex PCR reads. Seen here are around 8,600 distinct CDR3 sequences, about 22% observed once, and the top ten hold roughly 13%. The template was genomic DNA from peripheral blood, not RNA. Sequencing used blood. The chain combines TRBV5-1 with TRBJ1-6; no firm D call. The receptor was isolated from a human donor with a blood cancer. The donor label of this sample is uncertain. In DNA, the CDR3 is TGCGCCAGCAGCTTGGACTATAATTCACCCCTCCACTTT. Translation gives CASSLDYNSPLHF.